Sequencing of this TCR beta chain was carried out in a study of memory CD4+ T cells and cytomegalovirus serostatus. Some clones are missing from TCRdb's copy, which holds only in-frame ones; the method was immunoSEQ multiplex PCR. The table shows around 60,000 clones, with approximately 77% occurring only once. The CDR3 consists of 13 residues. Germline V lookup: CDR1 MDHEN, CDR2 SYDVKM. V was pared by 3 bases and J by 3 bases, with 0 bases of the junction left unmatched. The sort gate was single viable CD3+CD4+CD8-CD45RO+ cells for memory CD4+ T cells. Serostatus was set by detecting CMV pp150, pp28, p38, p52 IgG.

This chain links TRBV28 with TRBJ2-7; 9 nucleotides align to TRBD1. The specimen was memory CD4+ T cells from blood. The sequence was obtained from an adult in good health and CMV-seronegative. CDR3 loop: CASSLDRGYEQYF. The CDR3 DNA sequence: TGTGCCAGCAGTTTGGACAGGGGCTACGAGCAGTACTTC.